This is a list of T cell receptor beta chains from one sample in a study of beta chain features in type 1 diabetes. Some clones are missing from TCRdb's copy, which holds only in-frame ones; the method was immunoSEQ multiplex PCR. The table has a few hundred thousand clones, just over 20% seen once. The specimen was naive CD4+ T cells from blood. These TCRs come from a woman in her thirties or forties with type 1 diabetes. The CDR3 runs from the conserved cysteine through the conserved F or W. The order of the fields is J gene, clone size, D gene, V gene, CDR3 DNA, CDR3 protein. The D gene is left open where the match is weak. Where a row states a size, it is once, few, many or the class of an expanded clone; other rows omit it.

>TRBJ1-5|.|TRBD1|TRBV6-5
TGTGCCAGCAGTAACGGACAGGTGAGGCAGCCCCAGCATTTT
CASSNGQVRQPQHF
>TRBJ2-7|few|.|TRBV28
TGTGCCAGCAGTGGACAGCCCGCCTACGAGCAGTACTTC
CASSGQPAYEQYF
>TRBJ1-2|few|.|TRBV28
TGTGCCAGCAGTTTACCACAGGGTCGGAGCGCTAACTATGGCTACACCTTC
CASSLPQGRSANYGYTF
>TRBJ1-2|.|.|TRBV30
TGTGCCTGGAAGACGGGGGGAGATGGCTACACCTTC
CAWKTGGDGYTF
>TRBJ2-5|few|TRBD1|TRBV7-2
TGTGCCAGCAGCCGACGACAGGGGCCAGAGACCCAGTACTTC
CASSRRQGPETQYF
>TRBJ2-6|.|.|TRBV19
TGTGCCAGTAGTAGACTCAGGGGTTCTGGGGCCAACGTCCTGACTTTC
CASSRLRGSGANVLTF
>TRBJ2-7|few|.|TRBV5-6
TGTGCCAGCAGCATAAAACCAACAGGGCACGAGCAGTACTTC
CASSIKPTGHEQYF
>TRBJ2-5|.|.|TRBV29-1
TGCAGCGTTGTACTCCAGGGGGAGACCCAGTACTTC
CSVVLQGETQYF
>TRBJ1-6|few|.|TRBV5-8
TGTGCCAGCAGCTTGCGAGCTCAAACACCCCTCCACTTT
CASSLRAQTPLHF
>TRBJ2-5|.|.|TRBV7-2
TGTGCCAGCAGCTTAATGGCTAGTGGAGAGACCCAGTACTTC
CASSLMASGETQYF
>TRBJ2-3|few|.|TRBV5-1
TGCGCCAGCAGCTCAGGATCCACCGGCCCCGCAGATACGCAGTATTTT
CASSSGSTGPADTQYF
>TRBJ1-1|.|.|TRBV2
TGTGCCAGCAGTATTTCCCGTGTGAACACTGAAGCTTTCTTT
CASSISRVNTEAFF
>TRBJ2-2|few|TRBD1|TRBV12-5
TGTGCTAGTGGTTCCACCGGGACAGGGAGCACCGGGGAGCTGTTTTTT
CASGSTGTGSTGELFF
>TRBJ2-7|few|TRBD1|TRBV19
TGTGCCAGTAGTAATGGGGACAGGGCCCACGAGCAGTACTTC
CASSNGDRAHEQYF
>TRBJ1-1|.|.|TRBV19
TGTGCCAGTAGTCTCACTGGCACTGAAGCTTTCTTT
CASSLTGTEAFF
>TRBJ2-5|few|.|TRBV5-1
TGCGCCAGCAGCTTGGTTAGCTACCAAGAGACCCAGTACTTC
CASSLVSYQETQYF
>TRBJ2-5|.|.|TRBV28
TGTGCCAGCAGTTTATGGACCGGGGAGACCCAGTACTTC
CASSLWTGETQYF
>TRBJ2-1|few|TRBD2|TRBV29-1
TGCAGCGTCGGGCAACTAGCGGGTCGTCCGCCGGATGAGCAGTTCTTC
CSVGQLAGRPPDEQFF
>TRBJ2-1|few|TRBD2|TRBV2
TGTGCCAGCAGCGGGACTAGCGGCCGCTCCTACAATGAGCAGTTCTTC
CASSGTSGRSYNEQFF
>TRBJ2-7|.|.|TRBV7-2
TGTGCCAGCAGCCCTGGGCCCTACGAGCAGTACTTC
CASSPGPYEQYF
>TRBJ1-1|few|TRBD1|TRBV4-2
TGTGCCAGCAGCCAGAAGGGGGCAGGGGGCACTGAAGCTTTCTTT
CASSQKGAGGTEAFF
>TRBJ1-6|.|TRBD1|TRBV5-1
TGCGCCAGCACCCCTGGGACAGCAAATTCACCCCTCCACTTT
CASTPGTANSPLHF